This T cell receptor beta chain is from a study of blood T cells in healthy people across ages. Donors were systemically healthy Caucasian individuals from Russia aged roughly 6 to 100 years. Each of the donors had 8 to 10 milliliters of peripheral blood drawn into EDTA-treated Vacutainer tubes. V was cut by 7 bases and J by 4 bases, with 16 bases left in between. CDR1 MDHEN and CDR2 SYDVKM come from the germline V gene. CDR3 length: 15 residues. Then a second PCR, running about 6 to 11 cycles, was carried out with a sample-barcoded 5' primer and a J-beta primer mix. Tagging of each cDNA molecule was performed by a template-switch adaptor with 12 random nucleotides. TCRdb recomputed calls from the 5' RACE reads with MiXCR, one row per CDR3 protein. The data contain approximately 730,000 distinct CDR3 sequences, roughly 43% of them seen just once; the ten biggest clones take up about 20%.

Sequencing input: blood. This chain connects TRBV28 to TRBJ2-2; perhaps TRBD2 as D (6 bases). The receptor was derived from a woman aged 60-75 years in good health. The CDR3: CASNPGTFLTGELFF. The CDR3 DNA is TGTGCCAGCAATCCCGGGACTTTTCTCACCGGGGAGCTGTTTTTT.